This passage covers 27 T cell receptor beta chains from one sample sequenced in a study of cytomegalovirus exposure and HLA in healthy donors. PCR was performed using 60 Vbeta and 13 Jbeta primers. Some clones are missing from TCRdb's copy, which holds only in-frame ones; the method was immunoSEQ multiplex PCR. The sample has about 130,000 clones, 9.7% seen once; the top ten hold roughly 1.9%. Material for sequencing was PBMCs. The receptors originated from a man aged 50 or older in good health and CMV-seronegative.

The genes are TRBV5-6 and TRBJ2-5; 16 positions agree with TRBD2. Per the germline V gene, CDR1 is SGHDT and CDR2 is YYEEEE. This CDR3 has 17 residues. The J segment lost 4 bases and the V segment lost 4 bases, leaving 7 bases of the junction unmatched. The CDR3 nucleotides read TGTGCCAGCAGCCCGGGACTAGCGGGGGGGTTTACAGAGACCCAGTACTTC. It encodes CASSPGLAGGFTETQYF.

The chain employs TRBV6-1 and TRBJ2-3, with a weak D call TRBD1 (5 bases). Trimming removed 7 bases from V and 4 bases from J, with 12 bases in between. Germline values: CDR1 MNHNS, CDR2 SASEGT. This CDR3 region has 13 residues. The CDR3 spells CASKDTEPDTQYF. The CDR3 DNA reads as TGTGCCAGCAAGGACACGGAGCCAGATACGCAGTATTTT.

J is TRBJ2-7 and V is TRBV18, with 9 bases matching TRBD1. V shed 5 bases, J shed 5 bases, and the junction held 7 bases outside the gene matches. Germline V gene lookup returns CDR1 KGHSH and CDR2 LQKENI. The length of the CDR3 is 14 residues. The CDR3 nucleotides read TGTGCCAGCTCATCCGGGACAGGGTCCCACGAGCAGTACTTC. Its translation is CASSSGTGSHEQYF.

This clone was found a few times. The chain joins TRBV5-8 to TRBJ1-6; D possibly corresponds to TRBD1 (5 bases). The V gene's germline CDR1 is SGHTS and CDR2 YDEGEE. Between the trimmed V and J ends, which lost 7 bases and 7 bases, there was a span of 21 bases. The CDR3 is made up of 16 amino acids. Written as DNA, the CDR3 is TGTGCCAGCCGACAGTCTGGGCCTTTTGTAAATTCACCCCTCCACTTT. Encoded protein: CASRQSGPFVNSPLHF.

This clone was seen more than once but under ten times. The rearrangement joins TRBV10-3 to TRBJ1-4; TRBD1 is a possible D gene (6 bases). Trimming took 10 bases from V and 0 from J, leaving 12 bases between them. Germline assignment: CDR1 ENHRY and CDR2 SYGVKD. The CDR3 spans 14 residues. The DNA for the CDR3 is TGTGCCACCAAACAGGGCTCAACTAATGAAAAACTGTTTTTT. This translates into CATKQGSTNEKLFF.

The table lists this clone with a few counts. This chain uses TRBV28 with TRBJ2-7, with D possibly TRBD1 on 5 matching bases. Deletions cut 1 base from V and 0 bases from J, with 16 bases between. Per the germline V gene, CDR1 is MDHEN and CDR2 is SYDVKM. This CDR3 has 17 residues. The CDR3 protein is CASSLYLNRRSSYEQYF. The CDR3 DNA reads TGTGCCAGCAGTTTATACCTGAACAGGAGAAGCTCCTACGAGCAGTACTTC.

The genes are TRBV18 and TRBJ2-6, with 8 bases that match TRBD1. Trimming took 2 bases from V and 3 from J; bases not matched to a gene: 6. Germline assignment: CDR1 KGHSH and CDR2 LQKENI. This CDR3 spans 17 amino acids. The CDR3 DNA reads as TGTGCCAGCTCACCAGAGACAGGGGCGCTTGGGGCCAACGTCCTGACTTTC. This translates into CASSPETGALGANVLTF.

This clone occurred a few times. Written as DNA, the CDR3 is TGTGCCAGCAGCCCGCAGAGCGCAGATACGCAGTATTTT. Translation gives CASSPQSADTQYF. The chain employs TRBV7-2 and TRBJ2-3; no definite D call. CDR1 and CDR2 from the germline V gene are SGHTA and FQGNSA. The CDR3 is 13 amino acids. V was pared by 5 bases and J by 4 bases, with 10 bases between.

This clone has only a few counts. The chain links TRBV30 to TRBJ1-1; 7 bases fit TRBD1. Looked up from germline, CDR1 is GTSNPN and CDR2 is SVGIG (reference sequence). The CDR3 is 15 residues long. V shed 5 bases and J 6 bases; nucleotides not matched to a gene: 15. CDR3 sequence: CAWSTDRVEVSEAFF. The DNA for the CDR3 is TGTGCCTGGTCCACCGACAGGGTAGAAGTTTCTGAAGCTTTCTTT. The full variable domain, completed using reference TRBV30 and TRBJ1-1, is SQTIHQWPATLVQPVGSPLSLECTVEGTSNPNLYWYRQAAGRGLQLLFYSVGIGQISSEVPQNLSASRPQDRQFILSSKKLLLSDSGFYLCAWSTDRVEVSEAFFGQGTRLTVV.

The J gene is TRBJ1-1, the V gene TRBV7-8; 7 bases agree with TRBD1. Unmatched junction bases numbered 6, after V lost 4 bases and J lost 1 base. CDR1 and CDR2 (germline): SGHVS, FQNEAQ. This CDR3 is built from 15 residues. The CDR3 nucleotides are TGTGCCAGCAGCTCATACAGGGGACAGAACACTGAAGCTTTCTTT. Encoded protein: CASSSYRGQNTEAFF.

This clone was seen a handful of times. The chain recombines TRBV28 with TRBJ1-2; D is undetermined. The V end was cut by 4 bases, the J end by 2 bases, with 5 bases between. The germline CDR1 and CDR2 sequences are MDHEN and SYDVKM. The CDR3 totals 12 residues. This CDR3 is CASSYWNYGYTF. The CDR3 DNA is TGTGCCAGCAGTTACTGGAACTATGGCTACACCTTC.

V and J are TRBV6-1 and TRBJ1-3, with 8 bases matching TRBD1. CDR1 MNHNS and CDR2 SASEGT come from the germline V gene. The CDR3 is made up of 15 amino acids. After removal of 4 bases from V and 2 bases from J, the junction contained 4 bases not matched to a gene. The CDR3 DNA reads TGTGCCAGCAGTGCACAGGGGGGACCTGGAAACACCATATATTTT. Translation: CASSAQGGPGNTIYF.

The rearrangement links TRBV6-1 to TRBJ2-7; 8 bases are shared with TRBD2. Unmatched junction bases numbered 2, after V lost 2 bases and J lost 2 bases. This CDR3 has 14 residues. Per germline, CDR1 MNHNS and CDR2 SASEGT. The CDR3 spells CASSEWREAYEQYF. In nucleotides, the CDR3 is TGTGCCAGCAGTGAATGGCGGGAGGCCTACGAGCAGTACTTC.

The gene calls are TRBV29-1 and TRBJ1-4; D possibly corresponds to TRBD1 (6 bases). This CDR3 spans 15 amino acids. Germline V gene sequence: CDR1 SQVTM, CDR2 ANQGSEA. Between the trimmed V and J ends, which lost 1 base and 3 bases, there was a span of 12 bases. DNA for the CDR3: TGCAGCGTTGAAGCACAGGGAATATCTAATGAAAAACTGTTTTTT. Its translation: CSVEAQGISNEKLFF.

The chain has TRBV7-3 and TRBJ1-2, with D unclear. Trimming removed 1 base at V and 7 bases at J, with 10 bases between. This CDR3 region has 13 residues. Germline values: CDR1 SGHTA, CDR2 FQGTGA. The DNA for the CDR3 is TGTGCCAGCAGCTTAAAGGGCAGCGGTGGCTACACCTTC. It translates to CASSLKGSGGYTF.

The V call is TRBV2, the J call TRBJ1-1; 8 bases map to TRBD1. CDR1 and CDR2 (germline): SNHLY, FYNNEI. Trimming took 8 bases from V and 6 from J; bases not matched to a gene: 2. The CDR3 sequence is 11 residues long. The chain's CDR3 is CASGDRSEAFF. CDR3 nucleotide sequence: TGTGCCAGCGGGGACAGGTCTGAAGCTTTCTTT. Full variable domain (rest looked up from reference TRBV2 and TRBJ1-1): EPEVTQTPSHQVTQMGQEVILRCVPISNHLYFYWYRQILGQKVEFLVSFYNNEISEKSEIFDDQFSVERPDGSNFTLKIRSTKLEDSAMYFCASGDRSEAFFGQGTRLTVV.

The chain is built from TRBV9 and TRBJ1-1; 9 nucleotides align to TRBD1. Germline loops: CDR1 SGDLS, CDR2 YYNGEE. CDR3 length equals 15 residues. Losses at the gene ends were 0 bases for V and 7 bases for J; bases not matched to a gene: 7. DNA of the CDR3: TGTGCCAGCAGCGTAGGTGGACAGGGGTTGGATGAAGCTTTCTTT. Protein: CASSVGGQGLDEAFF.

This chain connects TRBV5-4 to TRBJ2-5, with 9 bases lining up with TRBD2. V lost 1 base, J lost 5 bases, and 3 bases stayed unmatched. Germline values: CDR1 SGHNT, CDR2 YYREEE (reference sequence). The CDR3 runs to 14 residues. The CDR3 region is CASSLYSGGETQYF. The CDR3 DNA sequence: TGTGCCAGCAGCTTGTACAGCGGGGGGGAGACCCAGTACTTC.

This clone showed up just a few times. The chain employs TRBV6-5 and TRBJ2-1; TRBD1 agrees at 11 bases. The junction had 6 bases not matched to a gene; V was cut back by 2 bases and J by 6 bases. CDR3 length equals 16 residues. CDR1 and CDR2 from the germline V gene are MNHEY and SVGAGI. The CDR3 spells CASSYGSGTGGNEQFF. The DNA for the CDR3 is TGTGCCAGCAGTTACGGCTCCGGGACAGGGGGCAATGAGCAGTTCTTC.

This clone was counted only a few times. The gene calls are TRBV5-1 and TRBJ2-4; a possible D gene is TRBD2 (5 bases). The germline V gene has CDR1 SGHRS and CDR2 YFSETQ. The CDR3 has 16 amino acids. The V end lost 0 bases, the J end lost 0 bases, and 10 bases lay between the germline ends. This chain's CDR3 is CASSLELGLAKNIQYF. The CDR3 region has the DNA TGCGCCAGCAGCTTGGAACTTGGACTAGCCAAAAACATTCAGTACTTC.

This CDR3 is CASAPGGGLQETQYF. In DNA, the CDR3 is TGCGCCAGCGCTCCCGGGGGGGGCCTCCAAGAGACCCAGTACTTC. This sequence joins TRBV5-1 and TRBJ2-5; TRBD2 agrees at 8 bases. There are 15 residues in the CDR3. CDR1 is SGHRS, CDR2 YFSETQ, per germline. The junction had 9 bases not matched to a gene; V was cut back by 7 bases and J by 1 base.

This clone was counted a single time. CDR3 sequence: CASTPEGTITGELFF. CDR3 nucleotides: TGTGCCAGCACCCCCGAGGGCACTATCACCGGGGAGCTGTTTTTT. The chain has TRBV6-4 and TRBJ2-2; D perhaps matches TRBD2 (5 bases). Germline CDR1 MRHNA, CDR2 SNTAGT. This CDR3 is built from 15 residues. With 7 bases removed from V and 4 bases from J, the gap between germline ends came to 16 bases.

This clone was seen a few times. The CDR3 DNA follows: TGTGCCAGTCGTAAAGCGGGGGGGTCCTACAATGAGCAGTTCTTC. The encoded protein is CASRKAGGSYNEQFF. The chain combines TRBV19 with TRBJ2-1, with 10 bases lining up with TRBD2. Germline loops: CDR1 LNHDA, CDR2 SQIVND (reference sequence). The CDR3 loop spans 15 amino acids. V shed 8 bases and J 1 base; nucleotides not matched to a gene: 5.

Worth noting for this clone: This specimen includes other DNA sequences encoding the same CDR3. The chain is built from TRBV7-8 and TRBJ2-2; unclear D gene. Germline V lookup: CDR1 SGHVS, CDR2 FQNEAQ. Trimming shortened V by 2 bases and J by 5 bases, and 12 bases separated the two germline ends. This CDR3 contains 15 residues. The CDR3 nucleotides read TGTGCCAGCAGCTTAAGGCCGCAGGTGACCGGGGAGCTGTTTTTT. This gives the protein CASSLRPQVTGELFF.

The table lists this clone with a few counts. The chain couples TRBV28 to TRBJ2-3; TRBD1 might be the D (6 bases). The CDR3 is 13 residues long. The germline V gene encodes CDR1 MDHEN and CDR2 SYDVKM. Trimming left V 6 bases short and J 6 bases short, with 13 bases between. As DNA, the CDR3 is TGTGCCAGCAGCAACAGGGCGAAGGATACGCAGTATTTT. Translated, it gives CASSNRAKDTQYF.

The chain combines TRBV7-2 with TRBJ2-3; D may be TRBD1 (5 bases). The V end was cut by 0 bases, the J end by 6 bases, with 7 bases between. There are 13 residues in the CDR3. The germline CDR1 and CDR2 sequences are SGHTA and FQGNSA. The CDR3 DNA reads TGTGCCAGCAGCTTAGCGACAGTTGATACGCAGTATTTT. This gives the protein CASSLATVDTQYF.

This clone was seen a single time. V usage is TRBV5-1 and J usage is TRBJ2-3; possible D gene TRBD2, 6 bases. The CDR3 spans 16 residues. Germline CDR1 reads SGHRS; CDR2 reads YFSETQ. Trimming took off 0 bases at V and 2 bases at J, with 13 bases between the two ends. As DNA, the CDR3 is TGCGCCAGCAGCTTGGGGCTTAGCGGCAACACAGATACGCAGTATTTT. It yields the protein CASSLGLSGNTDTQYF.